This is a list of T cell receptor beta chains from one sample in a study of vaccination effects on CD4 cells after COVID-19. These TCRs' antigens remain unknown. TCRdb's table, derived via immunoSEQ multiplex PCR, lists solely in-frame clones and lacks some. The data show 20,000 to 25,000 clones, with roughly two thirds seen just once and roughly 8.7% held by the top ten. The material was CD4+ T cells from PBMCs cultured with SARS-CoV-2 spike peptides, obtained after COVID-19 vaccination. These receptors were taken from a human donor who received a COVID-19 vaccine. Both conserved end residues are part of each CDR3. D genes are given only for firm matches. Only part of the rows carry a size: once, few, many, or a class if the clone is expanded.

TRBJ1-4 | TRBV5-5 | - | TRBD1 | CASSWGQGGTNEKLFF | TGTGCCAGCAGCTGGGGACAGGGTGGGACTAATGAAAAACTGTTTTTT
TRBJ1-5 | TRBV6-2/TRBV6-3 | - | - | CASSVFTPDQPQHF | TGTGCCAGCAGTGTTTTTACACCGGACCAGCCCCAGCATTTT
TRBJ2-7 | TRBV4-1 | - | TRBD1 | CASSLQTGYEQYF | TGCGCCAGCAGCCTACAGACAGGGTACGAGCAGTACTTC
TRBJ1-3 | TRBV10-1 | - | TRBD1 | CASRSGTGPGNTIYF | TGCGCCAGCAGGTCCGGGACAGGGCCAGGAAACACCATATATTTT
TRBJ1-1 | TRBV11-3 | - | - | CASSLLGGEAFF | TGTGCCAGCAGCTTATTGGGGGGTGAAGCTTTCTTT
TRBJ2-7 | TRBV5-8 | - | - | CASQTYFGSVTYEQYF | TGTGCCAGCCAAACCTACTTCGGGAGCGTGACCTACGAGCAGTACTTC
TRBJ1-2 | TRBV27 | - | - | CASSLWGFYGYTF | TGTGCCAGCAGTTTGTGGGGCTTCTATGGCTACACCTTC
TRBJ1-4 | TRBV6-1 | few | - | CASSEMSSGNEKLFF | TGTGCCAGCAGTGAAATGAGTTCGGGGAATGAAAAACTGTTTTTT
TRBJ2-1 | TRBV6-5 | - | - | CASSLQGPSTEQFF | TGTGCCAGCAGTTTACAAGGGCCATCCACTGAGCAGTTCTTC
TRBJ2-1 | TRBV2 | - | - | CASRGKQGVNEQFF | TGTGCCAGCAGGGGAAAACAGGGAGTAAATGAGCAGTTCTTC